Shown below are 17 T cell receptor beta chains from a single sample sequenced in a study of cytomegalovirus exposure and HLA in healthy donors. PCR used 60 Vbeta primers and 13 Jbeta primers. Here immunoSEQ multiplex PCR was the method, and the copy in TCRdb shows in-frame clones only, minus some. Among around 110,000 clones listed, around four fifths were seen once. The material sequenced was PBMCs. These TCRs come from a young man in good health and CMV-seronegative.

The chain combines TRBV7-6 with TRBJ2-5; TRBD2 aligns across 8 bases. Germline V CDR1 and CDR2: SGHVS, FNYEAQ. The CDR3 has 15 amino acids. After removal of 5 bases from V and 5 bases from J, the junction contained 10 bases not matched to a gene. The CDR3 DNA reads TGTGCCAGCAGCCAACCGGGGGGGTCCAGGGAGACCCAGTACTTC. Protein: CASSQPGGSRETQYF.

The chain employs TRBV9 and TRBJ2-7, with TRBD2 identical over 8 bases. V dropped 3 bases and J dropped 2; count of bases not matched to a gene: 4. Germline V gene sequence: CDR1 SGDLS, CDR2 YYNGEE. The CDR3 totals 14 residues. CDR3 nucleotide sequence: TGTGCCAGCAGCGAGACTAGCGACACCTACGAGCAGTACTTC. It yields the protein CASSETSDTYEQYF.

The gene calls are TRBV14 and TRBJ2-5, with 10 bases that match TRBD2. This CDR3 spans 14 amino acids. Germline V CDR1 and CDR2: SGHDN, FVKESK. V gave up 3 bases and J gave up 3 bases; unmatched junction bases: 1. The CDR3 region has the DNA TGTGCCAGCAGCCATGGACTAGCGGAAGAGACCCAGTACTTC. Amino acids: CASSHGLAEETQYF.

This clone was counted a few times. The chain couples TRBV29-1 to TRBJ2-7, with 12 bases identical to TRBD2. Losses at the gene ends were 4 bases for V and 2 bases for J; bases not matched to a gene: 6. This CDR3 contains 15 residues. In germline, CDR1 is SQVTM, CDR2 ANQGSEA. The CDR3 region is CSVVSPSGGAYEQYF. CDR3 sequence (DNA): TGCAGCGTTGTAAGTCCTAGCGGGGGGGCCTACGAGCAGTACTTC.

V usage is TRBV28 and J usage is TRBJ1-2, with D unresolved. CDR3 length: 13 amino acids. Trimming removed 2 bases from V and 4 bases from J, with 8 bases in between. Germline V gene sequence: CDR1 MDHEN, CDR2 SYDVKM. This CDR3 is CASSLGSSYGYTF. The DNA for the CDR3 is TGTGCCAGCAGTTTAGGCAGTTCCTATGGCTACACCTTC.

The genes are TRBV2 and TRBJ1-4; the match to TRBD1 covers 7 bases. The CDR3 length is 15 residues. V dropped 3 bases and J dropped 7; count of bases not matched to a gene: 8. The V gene's germline CDR1 is SNHLY and CDR2 FYNNEI. CDR3 in DNA: TGTGCCAGCAGTGAGCGGTTAGGGACAGTTGAAAAACTGTTTTTT. It translates to CASSERLGTVEKLFF.

There are a few counts of this clone. This rearrangement joins TRBV6-5 to TRBJ2-2, with TRBD2 as a possible D gene (5 bases). The CDR3 length is 13 residues. Germline V gene sequence: CDR1 MNHEY, CDR2 SVGAGI. Between the trimmed V and J ends, which lost 5 bases and 5 bases, there was a span of 9 bases. In DNA, the CDR3 is TGTGCCAGCAGTGACGGGGAAACCGGGGAGCTGTTTTTT. It encodes CASSDGETGELFF.

This clone was seen once. This chain joins TRBV27 and TRBJ2-1; 7 positions match TRBD2. V lost 2 bases and J lost 9; bases outside the gene matches: 10. The germline V gene has CDR1 MNHEY and CDR2 SMNVEV (reference sequence). CDR3 length: 15 residues. The CDR3 bases are TGTGCCAGCAGTTTAGGGGCGGGAGATTACGGTGAGCAGTTCTTC. This sequence encodes CASSLGAGDYGEQFF.

J is TRBJ1-5 and V is TRBV12-5, with 7 bases fitting TRBD1. The CDR3 runs 15 residues. The V gene end was trimmed by 2 bases and the J gene end by 3 bases; junction bases not matched to a gene: 4. Germline V CDR1 and CDR2: LGHNT, FRNRAP. This chain's CDR3 is CASGLLDRFNQPQHF. CDR3 DNA sequence: TGTGCTAGTGGTTTGCTGGACAGGTTCAATCAGCCCCAGCATTTT.

In DNA, the CDR3 is TGTGCCAGCAGCCGGACCATGACAGGGAGATTTTCACCCCTCCACTTT. Translating gives CASSRTMTGRFSPLHF. The chain is built from TRBV11-2 and TRBJ1-6; 7 bases are a match to TRBD1. Germline V gene lookup returns CDR1 SGHAT and CDR2 FQNNGV. The length of the CDR3 is 16 residues. After removal of 5 bases from V and 9 bases from J, the junction contained 13 bases not matched to a gene. Complete variable domain (other parts from reference TRBV11-2 and TRBJ1-6): EAGVAQSPRYKIIEKRQSVAFWCNPISGHATLYWYQQILGQGPKLLIQFQNNGVVDDSQLPKDRFSAERLKGVDSTLKIQPAKLEDSAVYLCASSRTMTGRFSPLHFGNGTRLTVT.

V and J are TRBV10-3 and TRBJ1-3; D gene ambiguous. Germline V gene data show CDR1 as ENHRY and CDR2 as SYGVKD. Trimming took 3 bases from V and 0 from J, leaving 12 bases between them. This CDR3 comprises 16 residues. DNA of the CDR3: TGTGCCATCAGTGAATTTGACAACTCCTCTGGAAACACCATATATTTT. It yields the protein CAISEFDNSSGNTIYF.

The V call is TRBV7-3, the J call TRBJ1-2, with D possibly matching TRBD1 (5 bases). The CDR3 sequence is 13 residues long. Germline V lookup: CDR1 SGHTA, CDR2 FQGTGA. V was shortened by 5 bases and J by 7 bases, with 14 bases between the two germline ends. The CDR3 spells CASSQGVKGGYTF. CDR3 sequence (DNA): TGTGCCAGCAGCCAAGGGGTAAAGGGTGGCTACACCTTC.

This clone was counted between two and nine times. The V call is TRBV2, the J call TRBJ2-7; 8 nucleotides match TRBD2. The CDR3 length is 13 residues. The junction had 8 bases not matched to a gene; V was cut back by 8 bases and J by 5 bases. Germline V gene sequence: CDR1 SNHLY, CDR2 FYNNEI. The CDR3 DNA reads as TGTGCCAGCTGGCGACTAGCGCGCGACGAGCAGTACTTC. Its translation is CASWRLARDEQYF.

The J gene is TRBJ1-2, the V gene TRBV27; D perhaps matches TRBD1 (5 bases). The ends were cut back, 6 bases at V and 3 bases at J, with 11 bases in the middle. The CDR3 is 13 residues long. CDR1 MNHEY and CDR2 SMNVEV come from the germline V gene (reference sequence). CDR3 coding DNA: TGTGCCAGCAGGCAGGGTCCGGACTATGGCTACACCTTC. This gives the protein CASRQGPDYGYTF.

CDR3 sequence: CATARTGGSKRGTYEQYF. CDR3 bases: TGTGCCACCGCGAGGACAGGGGGATCCAAGAGGGGGACCTACGAGCAGTACTTC. The J gene is TRBJ2-7, the V gene TRBV2; 10 nucleotides match TRBD1. Per germline, CDR1 SNHLY and CDR2 FYNNEI. This CDR3 contains 18 residues. Trimming cost V 10 bases and J 2 bases; bases outside gene matches: 20.

The V call is TRBV6-1, the J call TRBJ2-7; maybe TRBD1 (6 bases). CDR1 is MNHNS, CDR2 SASEGT, per germline. This CDR3 is 15 amino acids long. Trimming took 1 base from V and 4 from J, leaving 14 bases between them. CDR3 DNA sequence: TGTGCCAGCAGTGAAGAAGATAGCAGGGGATACGAGCAGTACTTC. This sequence encodes CASSEEDSRGYEQYF.

This clone has just a few counts. CDR3: CASGDGDGNIQYF. As DNA, the CDR3 is TGTGCCAGCGGTGACGGGGATGGGAACATTCAGTACTTC. The chain uses TRBV9 and TRBJ2-4, with D possibly matching TRBD2 (5 bases). Trimming took off 7 bases at V and 7 bases at J, with 15 bases between the two ends. From germline, CDR1 is SGDLS and CDR2 YYNGEE. This CDR3 is built from 13 residues.